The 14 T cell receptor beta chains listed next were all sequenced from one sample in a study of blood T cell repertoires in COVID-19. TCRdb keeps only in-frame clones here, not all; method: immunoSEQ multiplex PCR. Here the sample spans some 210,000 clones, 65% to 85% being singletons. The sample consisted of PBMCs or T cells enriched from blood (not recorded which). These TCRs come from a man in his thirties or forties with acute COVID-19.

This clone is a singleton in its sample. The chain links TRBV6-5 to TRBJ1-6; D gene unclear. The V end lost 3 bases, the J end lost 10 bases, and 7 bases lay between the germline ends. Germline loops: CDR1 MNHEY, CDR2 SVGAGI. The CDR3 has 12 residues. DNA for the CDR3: TGTGCCAGCAGTTATTCACAGTCACCCCTCCACTTT. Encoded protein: CASSYSQSPLHF.

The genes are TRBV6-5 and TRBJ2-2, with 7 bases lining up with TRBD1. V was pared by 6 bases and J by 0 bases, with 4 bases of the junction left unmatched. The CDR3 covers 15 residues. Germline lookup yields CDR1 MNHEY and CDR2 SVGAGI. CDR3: CASSKGTANTGELFF. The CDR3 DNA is TGTGCCAGCAGCAAGGGGACAGCGAACACCGGGGAGCTGTTTTTT.

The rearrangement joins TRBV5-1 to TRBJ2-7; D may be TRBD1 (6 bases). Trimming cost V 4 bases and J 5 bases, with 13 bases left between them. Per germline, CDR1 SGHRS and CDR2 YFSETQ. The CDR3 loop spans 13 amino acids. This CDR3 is CASSKQGLHEQYF. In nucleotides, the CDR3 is TGCGCCAGCAGCAAACAGGGTCTCCACGAGCAGTACTTC.

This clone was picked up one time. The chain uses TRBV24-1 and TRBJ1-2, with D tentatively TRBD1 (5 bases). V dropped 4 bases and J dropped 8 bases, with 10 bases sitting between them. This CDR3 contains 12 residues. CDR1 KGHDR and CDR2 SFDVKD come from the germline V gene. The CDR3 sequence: CATSDRSGGYTF. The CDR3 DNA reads TGTGCCACCAGTGACCGGTCAGGGGGCTACACCTTC.

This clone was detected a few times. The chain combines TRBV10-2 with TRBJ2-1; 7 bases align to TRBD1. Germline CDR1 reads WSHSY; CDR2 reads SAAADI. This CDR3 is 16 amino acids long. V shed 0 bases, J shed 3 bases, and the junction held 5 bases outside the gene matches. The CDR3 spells CASSESLGGGYNEQFF. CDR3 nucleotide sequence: TGCGCCAGCAGTGAGTCTCTAGGGGGCGGCTACAATGAGCAGTTCTTC.

CDR3: CASSSIPGLAISYEQYF. The DNA for the CDR3 is TGTGCCAGCAGCTCCATCCCGGGACTAGCGATCTCCTACGAGCAGTACTTC. This chain uses TRBV13 with TRBJ2-7; 10 nucleotides line up with TRBD2. The CDR3 contains 17 residues. V trimming: 4 bases; J trimming: 0 bases; junction bases outside the gene matches: 9. In germline, CDR1 is PRHDT, CDR2 FYEKMQ (reference sequence). The full variable domain, in which reference TRBV13 and TRBJ2-7 provide the parts outside the CDR3, is AAGVIQSPRHLIKEKRETATLKCYPIPRHDTVYWYQQGPGQDPQFLISFYEKMQSDKGSIPDRFSAQQFSDYHSELNMSSLELGDSALYFCASSSIPGLAISYEQYFGPGTRLTVT.

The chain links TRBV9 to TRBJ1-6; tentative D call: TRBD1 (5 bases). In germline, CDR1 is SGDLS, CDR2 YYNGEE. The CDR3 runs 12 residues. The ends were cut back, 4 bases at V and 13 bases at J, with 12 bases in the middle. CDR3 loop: CASSHQGSPLHF. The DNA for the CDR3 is TGTGCCAGCAGCCACCAGGGAAGCCCCCTCCACTTT.

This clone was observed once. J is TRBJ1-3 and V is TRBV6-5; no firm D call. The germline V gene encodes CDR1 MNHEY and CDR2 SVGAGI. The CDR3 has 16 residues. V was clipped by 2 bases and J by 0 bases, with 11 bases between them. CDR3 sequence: CASSYRRPSSGNTIYF. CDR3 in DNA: TGTGCCAGCAGTTACAGGAGACCGAGCTCTGGAAACACCATATATTTT.

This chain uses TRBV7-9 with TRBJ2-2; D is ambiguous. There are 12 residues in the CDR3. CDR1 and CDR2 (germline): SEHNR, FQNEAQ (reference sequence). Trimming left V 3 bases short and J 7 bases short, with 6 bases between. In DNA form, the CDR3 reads TGTGCCAGCAGCTTTCCCCTCGGGGAGCTGTTTTTT. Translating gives CASSFPLGELFF.

The CDR3 reads CASSLFRGASPLHF. DNA for the CDR3: TGTGCCAGCAGTTTGTTCAGGGGGGCTTCACCCCTCCACTTT. The chain recombines TRBV27 with TRBJ1-6; 7 nucleotides line up with TRBD1. Trimming removed 3 bases from V and 9 bases from J; junction bases left unmatched: 5. CDR1 is MNHEY, CDR2 SMNVEV, per germline (reference sequence). This CDR3 has 14 residues.

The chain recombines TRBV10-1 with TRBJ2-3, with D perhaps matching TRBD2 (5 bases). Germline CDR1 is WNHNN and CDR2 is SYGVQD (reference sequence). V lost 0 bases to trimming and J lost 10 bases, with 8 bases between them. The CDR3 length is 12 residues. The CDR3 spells CASSESGEAQYF. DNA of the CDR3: TGCGCCAGCAGTGAGTCCGGGGAAGCGCAGTATTTT.

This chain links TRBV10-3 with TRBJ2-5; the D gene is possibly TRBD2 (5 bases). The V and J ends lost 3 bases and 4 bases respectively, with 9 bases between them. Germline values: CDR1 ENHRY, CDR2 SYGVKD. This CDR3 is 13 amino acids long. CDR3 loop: CAISDMRAETQYF. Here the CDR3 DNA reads TGTGCCATCAGTGATATGAGGGCAGAGACCCAGTACTTC.

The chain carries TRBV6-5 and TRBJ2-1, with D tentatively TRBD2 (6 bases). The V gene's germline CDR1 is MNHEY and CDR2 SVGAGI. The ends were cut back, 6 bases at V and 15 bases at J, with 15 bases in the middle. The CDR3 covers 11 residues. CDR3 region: CASSYGRLLFF. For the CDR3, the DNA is TGTGCCAGCAGCTACGGGAGACTTCTGTTCTTC.

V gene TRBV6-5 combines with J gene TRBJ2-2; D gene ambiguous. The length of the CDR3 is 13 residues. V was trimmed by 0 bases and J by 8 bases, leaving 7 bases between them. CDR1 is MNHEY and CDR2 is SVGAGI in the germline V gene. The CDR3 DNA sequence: TGTGCCAGCAGTTACTCGTCCGGGGGGGAGCTGTTTTTT. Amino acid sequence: CASSYSSGGELFF.